This T cell receptor (beta chain) was sequenced for a study of blood T cell repertoires in COVID-19 (dated by TCRdb to the early 2020s). In terms of the full investigation: Samples covering the acute and convalescent phases of COVID-19 were provided by collaborators in the United States, Italy and Spain. The prospective study material was composed of cDNA or gDNA derived from T cells, B-cell-depleted T cells, or PBMCs. The dataset comprised deeply sampled blood TCRbeta repertoires from subjects exposed to, actively infected with, or recovered from COVID-19. The repertoires were released in a freely available public database meant as a resource for research on the immune response to SARS-CoV-2. The samples were drawn from the first 160 participants of the ongoing ImmuneRACE study and from 950 to 1,500 subjects provided by 6 global collaborators. Sample metadata almost always included a de-identified subject ID, COVID-19 status, age in years and sex. Where available, HLA class I and class II types were taken from metadata supplied by the sample provider and were not determined by assay-based typing. Overall study outcomes, separate from this receptor: Clinical and demographic metadata were provided uncurated, with the amount varying by source and participant.

Concerning this clone itself: It lacks a known antigen. Per-base qualities were not stored, and no clone one base away is much larger.

The immunoSEQ Assay, a bias-controlled multiplex PCR, was used to amplify TCRbeta CDR3 regions from genomic DNA. The study's processing was this. The number of nucleated cells in each sample was estimated from the amplification of reference gene primers within the assay. To quantify the absolute abundance of each unique TCRbeta CDR3 rearrangement, sequence reads were collapsed and filtered. For each sample, productive Simpson clonality was calculated as the square root of Simpson's diversity index over productive rearrangements. In its TCRdb copy, this immuneACCESS table keeps in-frame sequences only and misses some clones. Where compared with another copy, unresolved V genes explain less than half of these, and the others have no known cause. The V and J calls and the clone size are those of that table, but D and trimming were determined from the DNA. Counted in this sample were 150,000 to 200,000 clones; 75% to 90% of them appeared once. The ten largest clones capture 2% to 2.5% of the sample.

In the germline V gene, CDR1 corresponds to MNHEY and CDR2 to SVGAGI. A distance of 10 bases separates the germline ends of V and J, which lose 6 bases and 7 bases respectively. From cysteine to phenylalanine, the CDR3 is 12 amino acids long. Just the 36-base CDR3 DNA is kept, in frame starting at base 1. Enrolling through a virtual design, the prospective study's participants ranged in age from roughly 18 to 90 years and lived across 24 United States geographic areas. In the prospective study, participants were assigned to cohorts based on the clinical history participants reported in a screening survey and a study questionnaire. In the prospective study, whole blood, serum and a nasopharyngeal or oropharyngeal swab were collected from each participant by mobile phlebotomists. Over an approximately 2-month period, participants in the prospective study had the option of providing additional blood draws and questionnaires. Prospective study blood samples were shipped either frozen or at room temperature before DNA extraction.

The sequenced sample was PBMCs or T cells enriched from blood (not recorded which). The receptor chain draws on TRBV6-5 and TRBJ1-5; no D gene is confidently identified. This TCR was sampled from a woman in her thirties or forties with acute COVID-19. CDR3 reads: CASSPDGQPQHF. In nucleotide form, the sequence is TGTGCCAGCAGCCCCGACGGGCAGCCCCAGCATTTT.